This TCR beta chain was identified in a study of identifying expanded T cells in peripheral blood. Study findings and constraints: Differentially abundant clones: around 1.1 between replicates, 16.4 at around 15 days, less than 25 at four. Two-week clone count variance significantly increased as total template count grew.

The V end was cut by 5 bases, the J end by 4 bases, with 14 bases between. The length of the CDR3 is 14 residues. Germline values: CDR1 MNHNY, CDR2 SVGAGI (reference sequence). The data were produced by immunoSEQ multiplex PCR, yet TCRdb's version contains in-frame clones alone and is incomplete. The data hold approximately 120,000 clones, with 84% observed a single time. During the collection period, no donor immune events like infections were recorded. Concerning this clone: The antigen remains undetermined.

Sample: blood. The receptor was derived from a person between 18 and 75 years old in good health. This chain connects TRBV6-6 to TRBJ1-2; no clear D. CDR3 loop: CASSRHQDPYGYTF. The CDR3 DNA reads TGTGCCAGCAGTCGTCACCAGGACCCCTATGGCTACACCTTC.